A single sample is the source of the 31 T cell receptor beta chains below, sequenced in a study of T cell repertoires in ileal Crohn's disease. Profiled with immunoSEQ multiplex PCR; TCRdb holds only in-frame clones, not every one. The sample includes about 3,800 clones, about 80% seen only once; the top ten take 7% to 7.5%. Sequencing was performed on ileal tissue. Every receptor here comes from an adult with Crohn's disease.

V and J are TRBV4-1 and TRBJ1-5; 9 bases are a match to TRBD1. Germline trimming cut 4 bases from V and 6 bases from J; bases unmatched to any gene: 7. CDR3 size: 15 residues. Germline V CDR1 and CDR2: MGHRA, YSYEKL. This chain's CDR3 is CASSRITGGGQPQHF. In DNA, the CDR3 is TGCGCCAGCAGCCGCATAACAGGGGGCGGTCAGCCCCAGCATTTT.

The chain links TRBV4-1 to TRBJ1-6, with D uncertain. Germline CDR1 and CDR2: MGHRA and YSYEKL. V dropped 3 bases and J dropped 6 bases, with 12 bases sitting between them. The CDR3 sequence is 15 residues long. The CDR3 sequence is CASSQRDTLNSPLHF. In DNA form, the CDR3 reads TGCGCCAGCAGCCAGAGAGACACGCTTAATTCACCCCTCCACTTT.

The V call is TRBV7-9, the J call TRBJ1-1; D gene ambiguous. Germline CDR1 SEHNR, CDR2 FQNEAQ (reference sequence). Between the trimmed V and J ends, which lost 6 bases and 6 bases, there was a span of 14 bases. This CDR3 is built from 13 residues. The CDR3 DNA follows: TGTGCCAGCAGTATGGCCTTTGACTCTGAAGCTTTCTTT. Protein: CASSMAFDSEAFF.

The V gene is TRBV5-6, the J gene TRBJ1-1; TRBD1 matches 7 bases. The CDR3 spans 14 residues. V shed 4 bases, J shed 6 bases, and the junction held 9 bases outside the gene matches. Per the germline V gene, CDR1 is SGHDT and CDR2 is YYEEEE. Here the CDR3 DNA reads TGTGCCAGCAGCAACGACAGGGTTTCTTCTGAAGCTTTCTTT. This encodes CASSNDRVSSEAFF.

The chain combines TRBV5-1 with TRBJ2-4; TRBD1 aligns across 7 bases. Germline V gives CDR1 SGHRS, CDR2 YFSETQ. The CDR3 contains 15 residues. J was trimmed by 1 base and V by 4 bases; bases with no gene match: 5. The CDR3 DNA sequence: TGCGCCAGCAGCCATAAGGACAGGGCCAAAAACATTCAGTACTTC. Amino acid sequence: CASSHKDRAKNIQYF.

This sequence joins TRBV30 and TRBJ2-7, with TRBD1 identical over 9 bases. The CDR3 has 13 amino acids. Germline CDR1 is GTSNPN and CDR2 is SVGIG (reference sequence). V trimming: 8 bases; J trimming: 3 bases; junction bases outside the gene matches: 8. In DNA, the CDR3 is TGTGCCGGATCTAGGACAGGGGTCTACGAGCAGTACTTC. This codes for CAGSRTGVYEQYF.

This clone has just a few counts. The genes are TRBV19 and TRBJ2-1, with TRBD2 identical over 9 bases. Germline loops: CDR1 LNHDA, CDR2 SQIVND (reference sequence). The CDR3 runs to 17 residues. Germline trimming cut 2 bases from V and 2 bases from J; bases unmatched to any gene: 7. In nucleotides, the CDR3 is TGTGCCAGTAGTATAATGGCTAGCGGGGACCCCTACAATGAGCAGTTCTTC. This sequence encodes CASSIMASGDPYNEQFF.

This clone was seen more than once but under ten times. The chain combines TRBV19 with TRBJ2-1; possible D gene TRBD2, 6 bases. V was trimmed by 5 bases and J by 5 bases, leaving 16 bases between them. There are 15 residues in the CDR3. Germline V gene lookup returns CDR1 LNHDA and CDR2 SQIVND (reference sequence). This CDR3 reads CASSPGLERHNEQFF. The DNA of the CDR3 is TGTGCCAGTAGTCCGGGACTTGAAAGACACAATGAGCAGTTCTTC.

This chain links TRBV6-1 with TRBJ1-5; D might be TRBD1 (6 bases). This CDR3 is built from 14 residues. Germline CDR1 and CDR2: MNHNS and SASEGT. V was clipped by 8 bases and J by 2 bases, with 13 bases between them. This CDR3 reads CASSYRTGNQPQHF. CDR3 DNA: TGTGCCAGCTCCTACAGGACAGGCAATCAGCCCCAGCATTTT.

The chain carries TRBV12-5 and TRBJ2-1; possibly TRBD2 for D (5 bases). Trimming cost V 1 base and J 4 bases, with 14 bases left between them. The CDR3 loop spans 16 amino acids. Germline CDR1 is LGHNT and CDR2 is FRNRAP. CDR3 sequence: CASGLGGEGLYNEQFF. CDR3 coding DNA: TGTGCTAGTGGTTTGGGTGGAGAGGGATTGTACAATGAGCAGTTCTTC.

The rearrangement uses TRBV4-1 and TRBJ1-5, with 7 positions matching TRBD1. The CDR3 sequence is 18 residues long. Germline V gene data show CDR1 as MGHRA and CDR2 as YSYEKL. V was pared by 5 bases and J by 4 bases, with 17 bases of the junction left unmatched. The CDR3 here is CASSARQGWGTSNQPQHF. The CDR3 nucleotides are TGCGCCAGCAGCGCCCGACAGGGTTGGGGTACGTCTAATCAGCCCCAGCATTTT.

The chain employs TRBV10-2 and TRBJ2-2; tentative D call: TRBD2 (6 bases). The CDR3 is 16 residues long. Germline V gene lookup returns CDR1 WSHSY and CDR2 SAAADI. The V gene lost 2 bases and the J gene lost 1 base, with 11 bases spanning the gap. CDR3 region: CASSERWRGNTGELFF. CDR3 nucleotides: TGCGCCAGCAGTGAGAGGTGGCGGGGGAACACCGGGGAGCTGTTTTTT.

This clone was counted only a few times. The CDR3 DNA sequence: TGTGCCAGCAGCCCCGCCCGGGGGGCCTCCGATACGCAGTATTTT. This sequence encodes CASSPARGASDTQYF. This chain joins TRBV9 and TRBJ2-3; D is possibly TRBD2 (7 bases). V lost 4 bases to trimming and J lost 6 bases, with 18 bases between them. The CDR3 is made up of 15 amino acids. Germline V lookup: CDR1 SGDLS, CDR2 YYNGEE.

The CDR3 here is CASSLDRAAQETQYF. CDR3 nucleotide sequence: TGTGCCAGCAGCTTAGACCGCGCGGCACAAGAGACCCAGTACTTC. This sequence joins TRBV7-9 and TRBJ2-5; D is ambiguous. Germline V lookup: CDR1 SEHNR, CDR2 FQNEAQ (reference sequence). Trimming removed 1 base from V and 2 bases from J, with 11 bases in between. CDR3 length: 15 amino acids.

CDR3 sequence reads: CASRYRDEQYF. CDR3 bases: TGTGCCAGCAGATACAGGGACGAGCAGTACTTC. This chain links TRBV7-8 with TRBJ2-7; a possible D gene is TRBD1 (6 bases). Deletions cut 6 bases from V and 5 bases from J, with 8 bases between. From germline, CDR1 is SGHVS and CDR2 FQNEAQ. The CDR3 consists of 11 residues.

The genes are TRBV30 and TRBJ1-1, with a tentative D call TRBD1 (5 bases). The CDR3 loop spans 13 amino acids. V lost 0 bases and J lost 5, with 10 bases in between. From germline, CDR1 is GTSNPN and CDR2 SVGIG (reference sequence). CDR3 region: CAWSVPGRTEAFF. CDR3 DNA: TGTGCCTGGAGTGTTCCAGGGAGGACTGAAGCTTTCTTT. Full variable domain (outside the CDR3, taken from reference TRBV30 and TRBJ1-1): SQTIHQWPATLVQPVGSPLSLECTVEGTSNPNLYWYRQAAGRGLQLLFYSVGIGQISSEVPQNLSASRPQDRQFILSSKKLLLSDSGFYLCAWSVPGRTEAFFGQGTRLTVV.

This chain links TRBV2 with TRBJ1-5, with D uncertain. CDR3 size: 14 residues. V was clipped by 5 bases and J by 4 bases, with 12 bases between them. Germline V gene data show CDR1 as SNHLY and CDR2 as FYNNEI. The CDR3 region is CASSPAGWNQPQHF. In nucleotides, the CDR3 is TGTGCCAGCAGTCCGGCGGGTTGGAATCAGCCCCAGCATTTT.

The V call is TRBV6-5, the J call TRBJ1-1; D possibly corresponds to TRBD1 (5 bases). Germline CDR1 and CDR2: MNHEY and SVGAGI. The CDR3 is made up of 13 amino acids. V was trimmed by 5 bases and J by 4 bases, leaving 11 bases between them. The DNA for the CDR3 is TGTGCCAGCAGTCAAGGGAGGGGCACTGAAGCTTTCTTT. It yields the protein CASSQGRGTEAFF.

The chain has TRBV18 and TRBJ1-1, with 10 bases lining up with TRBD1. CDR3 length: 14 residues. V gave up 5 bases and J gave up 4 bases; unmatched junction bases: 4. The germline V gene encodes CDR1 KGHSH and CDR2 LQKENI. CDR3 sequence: CASSSGQGGTEAFF. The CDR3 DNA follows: TGTGCCAGCTCATCAGGACAGGGGGGCACTGAAGCTTTCTTT.

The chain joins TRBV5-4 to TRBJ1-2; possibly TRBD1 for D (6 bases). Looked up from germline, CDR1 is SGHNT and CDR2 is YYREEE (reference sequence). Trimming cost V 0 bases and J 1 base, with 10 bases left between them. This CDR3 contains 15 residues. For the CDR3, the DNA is TGTGCCAGCAGCTTGGGAGGGGGGGTTAACTATGGCTACACCTTC. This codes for CASSLGGGVNYGYTF.

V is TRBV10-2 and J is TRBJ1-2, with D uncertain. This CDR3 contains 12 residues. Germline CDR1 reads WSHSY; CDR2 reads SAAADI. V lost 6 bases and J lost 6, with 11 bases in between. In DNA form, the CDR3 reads TGCGCCAGCAGCCGACGGACTGATGGCTACACCTTC. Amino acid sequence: CASSRRTDGYTF.

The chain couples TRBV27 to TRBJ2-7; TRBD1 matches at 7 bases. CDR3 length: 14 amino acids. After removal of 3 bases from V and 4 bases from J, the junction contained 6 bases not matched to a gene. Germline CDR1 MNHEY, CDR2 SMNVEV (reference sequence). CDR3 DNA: TGTGCCAGCAGTTTCCGGGACAGTCGTTACGAGCAGTACTTC. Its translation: CASSFRDSRYEQYF.

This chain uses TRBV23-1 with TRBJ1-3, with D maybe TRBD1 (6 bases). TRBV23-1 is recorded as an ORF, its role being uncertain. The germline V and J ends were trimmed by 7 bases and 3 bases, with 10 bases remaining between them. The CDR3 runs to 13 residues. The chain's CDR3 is CASNREYGNTIYF. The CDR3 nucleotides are TGCGCCAGCAACAGGGAATATGGAAACACCATATATTTT.

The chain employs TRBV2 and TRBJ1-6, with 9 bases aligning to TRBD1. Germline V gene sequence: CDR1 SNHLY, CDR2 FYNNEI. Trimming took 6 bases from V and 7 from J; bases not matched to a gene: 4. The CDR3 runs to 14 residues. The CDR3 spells CASRSDRGNSPLHF. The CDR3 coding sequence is TGTGCCAGCAGATCGGACAGGGGAAATTCACCCCTCCACTTT.

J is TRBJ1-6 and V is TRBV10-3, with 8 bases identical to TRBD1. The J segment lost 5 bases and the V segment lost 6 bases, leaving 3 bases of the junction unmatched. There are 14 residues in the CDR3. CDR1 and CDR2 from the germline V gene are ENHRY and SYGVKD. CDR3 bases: TGTGCCATCAGGGACAGGGTACATAATTCACCCCTCCACTTT. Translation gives CAIRDRVHNSPLHF.

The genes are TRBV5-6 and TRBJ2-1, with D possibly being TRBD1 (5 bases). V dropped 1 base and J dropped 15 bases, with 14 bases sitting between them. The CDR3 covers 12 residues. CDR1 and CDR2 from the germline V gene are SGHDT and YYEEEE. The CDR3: CASSLSGYPAFF. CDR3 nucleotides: TGTGCCAGCAGCTTGTCAGGGTACCCTGCGTTCTTC.

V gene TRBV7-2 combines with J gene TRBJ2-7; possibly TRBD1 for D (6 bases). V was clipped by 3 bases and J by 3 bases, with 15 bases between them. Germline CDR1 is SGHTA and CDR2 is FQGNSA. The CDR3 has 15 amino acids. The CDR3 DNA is TGTGCCAGCAGCTTGGGCGGACAGCTAGGCTACGAGCAGTACTTC. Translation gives CASSLGGQLGYEQYF.

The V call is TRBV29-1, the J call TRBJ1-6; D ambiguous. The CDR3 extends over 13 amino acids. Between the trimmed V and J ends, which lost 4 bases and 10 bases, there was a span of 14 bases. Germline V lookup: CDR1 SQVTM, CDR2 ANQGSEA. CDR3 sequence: CSVVLEAGSPLHF. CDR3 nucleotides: TGCAGCGTTGTGTTGGAGGCCGGCTCACCCCTCCACTTT.

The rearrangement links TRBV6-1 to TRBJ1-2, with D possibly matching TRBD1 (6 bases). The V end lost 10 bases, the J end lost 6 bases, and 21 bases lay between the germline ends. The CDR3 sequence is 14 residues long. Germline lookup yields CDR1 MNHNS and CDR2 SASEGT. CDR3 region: CANEQGETRNGYTF. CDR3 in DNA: TGTGCCAATGAACAGGGCGAGACAAGAAATGGCTACACCTTC.

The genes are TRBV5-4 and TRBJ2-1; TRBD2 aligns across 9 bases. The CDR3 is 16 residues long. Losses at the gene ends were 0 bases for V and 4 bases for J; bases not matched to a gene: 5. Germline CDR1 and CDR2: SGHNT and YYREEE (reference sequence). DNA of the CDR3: TGTGCCAGCAGCTTGGGAGGCGGGGGGGGTTACAATGAGCAGTTCTTC. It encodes CASSLGGGGGYNEQFF.

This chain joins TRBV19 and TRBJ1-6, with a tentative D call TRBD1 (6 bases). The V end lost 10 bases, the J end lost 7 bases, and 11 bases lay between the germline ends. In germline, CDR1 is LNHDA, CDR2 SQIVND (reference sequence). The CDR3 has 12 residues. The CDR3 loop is CATSRGNSPLHF. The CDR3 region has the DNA TGTGCCACTTCTAGGGGGAATTCACCCCTCCACTTT.